Listed below are T cell receptor beta chains from one sample, sequenced in a study of OX40 agonist ivuxolimab in advanced cancers. TCRdb's copy holds only in-frame clones and misses some; the assay was immunoSEQ multiplex PCR. The sample contains about 110,000 clones, approximately 90% of which appear only once. Source: CD4+ or CD8+ T cells sorted from blood, taken in a trial of the OX40 agonist ivuxolimab. All receptors derive from an adult with an advanced solid tumor such as melanoma, head and neck, liver or kidney cancer. Both conserved end residues are part of each CDR3. D genes are given only for firm matches. Expanded clones are given a class, and other clones once, few, many or no size at all.

j_call: TRBJ1-3
cdr3_length: 14
clone_size: NA
d_call: NA
v_call: TRBV4-3
cdr3_aa: CASSQVSSGNTIYF
cdr3_nt: TGCGCCAGCAGCCAAGTTAGCTCTGGAAACACCATATATTTT

j_call: TRBJ1-4
cdr3_length: 15
clone_size: NA
d_call: TRBD1
v_call: TRBV5-1
cdr3_aa: CASSPRQGAQEKLFF
cdr3_nt: TGCGCCAGCAGCCCAAGACAGGGGGCGCAAGAAAAACTGTTTTTT

j_call: TRBJ2-7
cdr3_length: 15
clone_size: NA
d_call: NA
v_call: TRBV5-8
cdr3_aa: CASSLGFRDPYEQYF
cdr3_nt: TGTGCCAGCAGCTTGGGCTTCCGGGATCCCTACGAGCAGTACTTC

j_call: TRBJ1-5
cdr3_length: 16
clone_size: NA
d_call: NA
v_call: TRBV15
cdr3_aa: CATSRDKFPPQQPQHF
cdr3_nt: TGTGCCACCAGCAGAGATAAGTTCCCCCCACAGCAGCCCCAGCATTTT

j_call: TRBJ2-3
cdr3_length: 16
clone_size: NA
d_call: NA
v_call: TRBV15
cdr3_aa: CATSRAHRTTTDTQYF
cdr3_nt: TGTGCCACCAGCAGAGCCCACAGGACGACCACAGATACGCAGTATTTT

j_call: TRBJ1-3
cdr3_length: 16
clone_size: NA
d_call: NA
v_call: TRBV19
cdr3_aa: CASRRDFGSSGNTIYF
cdr3_nt: TGTGCCAGTAGGAGGGATTTTGGGAGCTCTGGAAACACCATATATTTT

j_call: TRBJ1-5
cdr3_length: 13
clone_size: NA
d_call: TRBD1
v_call: TRBV6-5
cdr3_aa: CASSQTGAQPQHF
cdr3_nt: TGTGCCAGCAGTCAGACAGGGGCTCAGCCCCAGCATTTT

j_call: TRBJ2-5
cdr3_length: 15
clone_size: once
d_call: TRBD1
v_call: TRBV4-1
cdr3_aa: CASSQERDSQETQYF
cdr3_nt: TGCGCCAGCAGCCAAGAAAGGGACAGCCAAGAGACCCAGTACTTC

j_call: TRBJ1-2
cdr3_length: 12
clone_size: NA
d_call: TRBD1
v_call: TRBV9
cdr3_aa: CASSKTGEGYTF
cdr3_nt: TGTGCCAGCAGCAAAACAGGGGAAGGCTACACCTTC

j_call: TRBJ1-4
cdr3_length: 16
clone_size: NA
d_call: NA
v_call: TRBV5-1
cdr3_aa: CASSLGGGTANEKLFF
cdr3_nt: TGCGCCAGCAGCTTGGGAGGGGGGACGGCTAATGAAAAACTGTTTTTT

j_call: TRBJ2-1
cdr3_length: 18
clone_size: NA
d_call: NA
v_call: TRBV28
cdr3_aa: CASSLGGRGASSYNEQFF
cdr3_nt: TGTGCCAGCAGTCTCGGGGGACGAGGGGCATCGTCCTACAATGAGCAGTTCTTC

j_call: TRBJ2-5
cdr3_length: 14
clone_size: NA
d_call: TRBD1
v_call: TRBV18
cdr3_aa: CASSLGTGQETQYF
cdr3_nt: TGTGCCAGCTCACTGGGGACAGGTCAAGAGACCCAGTACTTC

j_call: TRBJ2-2
cdr3_length: 14
clone_size: NA
d_call: NA
v_call: TRBV28
cdr3_aa: CASTIQSFSGELFF
cdr3_nt: TGTGCCAGCACAATTCAATCTTTTTCCGGGGAGCTGTTTTTT

j_call: TRBJ1-6
cdr3_length: 14
clone_size: NA
d_call: NA
v_call: TRBV19
cdr3_aa: CASSIRDGNSPLHF
cdr3_nt: TGTGCCAGTAGTATCCGGGACGGCAATTCACCCCTCCACTTT

j_call: TRBJ1-4
cdr3_length: 14
clone_size: NA
d_call: TRBD1
v_call: TRBV2
cdr3_aa: CASSGQEVHEKLFF
cdr3_nt: TGTGCCAGCAGCGGACAGGAGGTCCATGAAAAACTGTTTTTT

j_call: TRBJ1-2
cdr3_length: 13
clone_size: NA
d_call: NA
v_call: TRBV6-1
cdr3_aa: CASSAGTLYGYTF
cdr3_nt: TGTGCCAGCAGTGCCGGGACCCTCTATGGCTACACCTTC

j_call: TRBJ1-2
cdr3_length: 14
clone_size: once
d_call: NA
v_call: TRBV29-1
cdr3_aa: CTVLEQGGHYGYTF
cdr3_nt: TGCACCGTCCTGGAGCAGGGCGGTCACTATGGCTACACCTTC

j_call: TRBJ2-7
cdr3_length: 14
clone_size: few
d_call: TRBD1
v_call: TRBV11-3
cdr3_aa: CASSPRTGAGEQYF
cdr3_nt: TGTGCCAGCAGCCCCCGGACAGGGGCGGGGGAGCAGTACTTC

j_call: TRBJ2-3
cdr3_length: 14
clone_size: NA
d_call: NA
v_call: TRBV18
cdr3_aa: CASSPLRSTDTQYF
cdr3_nt: TGTGCCAGCTCACCTCTCAGGAGCACAGATACGCAGTATTTT

j_call: TRBJ2-3
cdr3_length: 12
clone_size: NA
d_call: NA
v_call: TRBV7-2
cdr3_aa: CASSLSGDTQYF
cdr3_nt: TGTGCCAGCAGCCTATCAGGGGATACGCAGTATTTT

j_call: TRBJ1-2
cdr3_length: 12
clone_size: NA
d_call: NA
v_call: TRBV23-1
cdr3_aa: CASAPRESGYTF
cdr3_nt: TGCGCCAGCGCTCCAAGGGAGAGTGGCTACACCTTC

j_call: TRBJ2-3
cdr3_length: 15
clone_size: NA
d_call: TRBD1
v_call: TRBV6-5
cdr3_aa: CASSYSGQSTDTQYF
cdr3_nt: TGTGCCAGCAGTTACTCGGGACAGAGCACAGATACGCAGTATTTT

j_call: TRBJ2-7
cdr3_length: 14
clone_size: NA
d_call: NA
v_call: TRBV4-3
cdr3_aa: CASSQETVLYEQYF
cdr3_nt: TGCGCCAGCAGCCAAGAAACAGTGCTCTACGAGCAGTACTTC

j_call: TRBJ2-5
cdr3_length: 16
clone_size: once
d_call: NA
v_call: TRBV9
cdr3_aa: CASSPTAGPPRETQYF
cdr3_nt: TGTGCCAGCAGCCCTACGGCGGGCCCCCCCCGAGAGACCCAGTACTTC

j_call: TRBJ2-7
cdr3_length: 11
clone_size: NA
d_call: NA
v_call: TRBV10-3
cdr3_aa: CAITQGYEQYF
cdr3_nt: TGTGCCATTACCCAGGGCTACGAGCAGTACTTC

j_call: TRBJ1-6
cdr3_length: 11
clone_size: NA
d_call: NA
v_call: TRBV7-2
cdr3_aa: CASSPDGPLHF
cdr3_nt: TGTGCCAGCAGCCCTGATGGTCCCCTCCACTTT

j_call: TRBJ2-1
cdr3_length: 14
clone_size: NA
d_call: TRBD2
v_call: TRBV6-6
cdr3_aa: CASGLSGVHNEQFF
cdr3_nt: TGTGCCAGCGGACTTAGCGGGGTCCACAATGAGCAGTTCTTC

j_call: TRBJ1-2
cdr3_length: 11
clone_size: once
d_call: NA
v_call: TRBV30
cdr3_aa: CAWSVLGGYTF
cdr3_nt: TGTGCCTGGAGTGTACTGGGAGGCTACACCTTC